A selection of T cell receptor beta chains follows, all from one sample in a study of pediatric ulcerative colitis. Clones were read by immunoSEQ multiplex PCR, and TCRdb kept only the in-frame ones, dropping some. This sample has tens of thousands of clones, with roughly 77% found just once. Sequencing was done on a sample of gut tissue. The receptors stem from a boy younger than 18 with mild ulcerative colitis. The conserved cysteine and the conserved F or W are not part of the CDR3 here.

v_call cdr3_aa
TRBV6-5 ASRTDYFSYNEQF
TRBV7-9 ASSWRQGPYGYT
TRBV6-5 ASSDQENWIHGYT
TRBV13 ASSSLWGGTGRNYGYT
TRBV11-2 ASSSLRGPLAQKLF
TRBV7-9 ASSLAWASGGHNEQF
TRBV5-1 ASSLARQGAIRGELF
TRBV6-1 ASSGPQRPGTFNTEAF
TRBV11-2 ASSRFLEPAYEQY
TRBV14 ASSQRVGSNEQF
TRBV29-1 SVGPGGTEAF
TRBV7-9 ASSLRGAGGYGYT
TRBV6-1 ARRGAEAF
TRBV2 ASSSGTGGEKLF
TRBV20-1 SVVSGNTIY
TRBV13 ASSLVGTGGKTQY
TRBV23-1 ASSRTGHDGYT
TRBV11-1 ASSPYRITDTQY
TRBV6-1 ALHNSPLH
TRBV2 ASSERLAGGTDTQY
TRBV27 ASRPAREGYGYT
TRBV2 ASSELENTEAF
TRBV7-2 ASSLAGTGAYEQY
TRBV6-1 ASSEVAGWPDTQY
TRBV5-4 ASSYAYSGANVLT
TRBV5-4 ASSLASGGLAKNIQY
TRBV7-9 ASRTDNEQF
TRBV18 ASSPGRLGEKLF
TRBV19 ASSPDVIGNQPQH
TRBV6-5 ASSYSISGPREQY
TRBV18 ASSPYQDNEQF
TRBV6-1 ASRELAGTYNEQF
TRBV5-1 ASSLFTGSYNSPLH
TRBV9 ATRRDLNVGEQF
TRBV11-3 ASSHDTATYEQY
TRBV7-2 ASSERDGGYGYT
TRBV4-1 ASSPKPGQGKKKLF
TRBV6-1 ASSSGQGFNEQF
TRBV10-3 AISEGLYSYEQY
TRBV5-4 ASSLITATYNEQF
TRBV5-5 ASSPAWGSAYEQY
TRBV1 TSSQQTLAGGTDTQY
TRBV4-2 ASSQDNSGGAPDTQY
TRBV7-2 ASSWTSEEGTQY
TRBV7-3 ASSPTAYYGYT
TRBV7-2 ASSLYHLVSEQY
TRBV29-1 SDPLGQGPSSYEQY
TRBV30 AYSTGGQKNIQY
TRBV15 ATSRDRFSGANVLT
TRBV29-1 SVLTGHVTEAF
TRBV7-9 ASSPRGNTEAF
TRBV19 ASSIDSIPGTDEHGYT